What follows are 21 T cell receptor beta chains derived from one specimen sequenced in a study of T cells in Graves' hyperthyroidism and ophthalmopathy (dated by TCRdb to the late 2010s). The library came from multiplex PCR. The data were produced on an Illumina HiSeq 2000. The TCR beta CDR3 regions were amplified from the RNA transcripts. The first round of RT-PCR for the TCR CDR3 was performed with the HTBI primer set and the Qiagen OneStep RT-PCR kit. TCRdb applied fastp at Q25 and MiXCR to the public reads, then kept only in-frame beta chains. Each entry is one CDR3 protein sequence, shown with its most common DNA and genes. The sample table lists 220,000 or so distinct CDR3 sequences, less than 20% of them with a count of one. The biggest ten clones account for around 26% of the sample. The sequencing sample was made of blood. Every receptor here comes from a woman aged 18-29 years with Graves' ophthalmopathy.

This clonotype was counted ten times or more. CDR3 loop: CASSQAQETQYF. For the CDR3, the DNA is TGCGCCAGCAGCCAAGCCCAAGAGACCCAGTACTTC. This chain uses TRBV4-1 with TRBJ2-5; unclear D gene. The CDR3 covers 12 residues. V was shortened by 1 base and J by 1 base, with 1 base between the two germline ends. Germline loops: CDR1 MGHRA, CDR2 YSYEKL.

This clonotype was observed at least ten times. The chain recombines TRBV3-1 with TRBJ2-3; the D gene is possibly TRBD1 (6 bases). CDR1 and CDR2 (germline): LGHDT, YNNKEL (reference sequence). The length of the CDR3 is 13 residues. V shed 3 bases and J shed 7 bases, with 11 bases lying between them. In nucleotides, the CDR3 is TGTGCCAGCAGCCAGAACAGGGCAAATACGCAGTATTTT. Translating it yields CASSQNRANTQYF.

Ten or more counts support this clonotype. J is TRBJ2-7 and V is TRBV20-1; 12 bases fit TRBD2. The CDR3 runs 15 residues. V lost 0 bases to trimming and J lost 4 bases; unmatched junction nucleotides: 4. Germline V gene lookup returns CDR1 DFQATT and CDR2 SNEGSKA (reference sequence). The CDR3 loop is CSARDTSGGSYEQYF. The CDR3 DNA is TGCAGTGCTAGAGATACTAGCGGGGGGTCATACGAGCAGTACTTC.

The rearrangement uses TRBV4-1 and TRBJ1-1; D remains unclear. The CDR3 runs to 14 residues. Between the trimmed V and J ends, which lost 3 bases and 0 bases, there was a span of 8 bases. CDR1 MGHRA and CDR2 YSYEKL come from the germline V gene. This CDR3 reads CASSQGLVNTEAFF. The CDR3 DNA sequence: TGCGCCAGCAGCCAGGGCCTAGTGAACACTGAAGCTTTCTTT.

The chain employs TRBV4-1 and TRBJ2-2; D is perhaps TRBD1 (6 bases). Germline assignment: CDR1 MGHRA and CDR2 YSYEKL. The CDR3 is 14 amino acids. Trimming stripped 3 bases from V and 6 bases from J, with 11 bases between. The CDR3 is CASSHEQGAGELFF. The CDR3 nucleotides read TGCGCCAGCAGCCACGAACAGGGTGCCGGGGAGCTGTTTTTT.

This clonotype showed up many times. The CDR3 region has the DNA TGTGCCAGCAGCCTGGAGGTCGGGACAGGGGGTAGGGAGACCCAGTACTTC. Its translation: CASSLEVGTGGRETQYF. V usage is TRBV11-2 and J usage is TRBJ2-5, with 11 positions matching TRBD1. CDR1 is SGHAT and CDR2 is FQNNGV in the germline V gene. The CDR3 sequence is 17 residues long. With V trimmed by 5 bases and J by 5 bases, 13 bases remained unmatched.

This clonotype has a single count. DNA for the CDR3: TGCAGTGCTACGGGGTTTCAAGAGACCCAGTACTTC. Translated: CSATGFQETQYF. The gene calls are TRBV20-1 and TRBJ2-5, with D possibly TRBD2 on 5 matching bases. This CDR3 is built from 12 residues. The germline V gene encodes CDR1 DFQATT and CDR2 SNEGSKA (reference sequence). Trimming removed 4 bases at V and 2 bases at J, with 8 bases between.

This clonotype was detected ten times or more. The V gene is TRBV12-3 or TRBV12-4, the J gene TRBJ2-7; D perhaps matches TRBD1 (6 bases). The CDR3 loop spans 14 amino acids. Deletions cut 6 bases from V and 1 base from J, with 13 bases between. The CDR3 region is CASRTGRRSYEQYF. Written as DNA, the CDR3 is TGTGCCAGCAGAACAGGGCGAAGGTCCTACGAGCAGTACTTC.

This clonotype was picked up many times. The DNA of the CDR3 is TGTGCCAGCAGTCCTGCCGTGGCGGGAGGACTTTATACGCAGTATTTT. The encoded protein is CASSPAVAGGLYTQYF. The chain combines TRBV7-2 with TRBJ2-3; 8 bases are a match to TRBD2. CDR1 is SGHTA and CDR2 is FQGNSA in the germline V gene. The CDR3 extends over 16 amino acids. After removal of 6 bases from V and 7 bases from J, the junction contained 15 bases not matched to a gene.

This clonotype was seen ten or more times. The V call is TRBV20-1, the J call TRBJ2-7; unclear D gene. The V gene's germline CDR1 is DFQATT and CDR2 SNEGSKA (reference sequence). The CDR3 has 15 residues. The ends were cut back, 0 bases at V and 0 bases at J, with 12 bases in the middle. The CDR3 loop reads CSARDVWASSYEQYF. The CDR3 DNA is TGCAGTGCTAGAGATGTATGGGCCAGCTCCTACGAGCAGTACTTC.

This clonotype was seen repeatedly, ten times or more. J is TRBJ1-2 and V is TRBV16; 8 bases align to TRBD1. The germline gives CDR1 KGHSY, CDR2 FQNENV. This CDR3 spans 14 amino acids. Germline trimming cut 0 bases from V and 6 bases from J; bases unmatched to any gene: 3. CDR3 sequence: CASSQSVTGDGYTF. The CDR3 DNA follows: TGTGCCAGCAGCCAATCGGTGACAGGGGATGGCTACACCTTC.

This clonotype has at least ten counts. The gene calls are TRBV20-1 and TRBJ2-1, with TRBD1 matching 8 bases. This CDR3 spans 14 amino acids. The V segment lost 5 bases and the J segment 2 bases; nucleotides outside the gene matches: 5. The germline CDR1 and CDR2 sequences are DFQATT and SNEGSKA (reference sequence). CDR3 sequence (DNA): TGCAGTGCTCCAGTACAGGGGGCCTACAATGAGCAGTTCTTC. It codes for CSAPVQGAYNEQFF.

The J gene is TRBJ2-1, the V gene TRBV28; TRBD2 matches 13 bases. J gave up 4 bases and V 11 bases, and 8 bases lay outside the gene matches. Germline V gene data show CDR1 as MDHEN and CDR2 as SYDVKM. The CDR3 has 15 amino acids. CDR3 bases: TGTGCCTCCCAGGGGACTAGCGGGGCTTACAATGAGCAGTTCTTC. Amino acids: CASQGTSGAYNEQFF.

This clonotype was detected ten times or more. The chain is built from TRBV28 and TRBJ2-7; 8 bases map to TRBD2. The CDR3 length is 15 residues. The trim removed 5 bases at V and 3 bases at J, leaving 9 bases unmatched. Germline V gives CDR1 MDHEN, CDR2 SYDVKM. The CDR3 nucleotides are TGTGCCAGCAGTCCTCCGGGACTAGGGATCTACGAGCAGTACTTC. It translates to CASSPPGLGIYEQYF.

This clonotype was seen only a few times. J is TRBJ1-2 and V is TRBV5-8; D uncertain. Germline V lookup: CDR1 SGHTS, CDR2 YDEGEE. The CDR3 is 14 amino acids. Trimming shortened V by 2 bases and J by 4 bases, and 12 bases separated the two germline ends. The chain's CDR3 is CASSFSSDIYGYTF. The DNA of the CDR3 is TGTGCCAGCAGCTTTTCTTCGGATATCTATGGCTACACCTTC.

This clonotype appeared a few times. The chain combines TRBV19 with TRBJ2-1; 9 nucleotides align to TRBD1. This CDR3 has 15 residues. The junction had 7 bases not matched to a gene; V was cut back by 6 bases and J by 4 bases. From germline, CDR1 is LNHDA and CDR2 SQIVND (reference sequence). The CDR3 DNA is TGTGCCAGTAGGGCCCCGGGGACAGGGTACAATGAGCAGTTCTTC. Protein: CASRAPGTGYNEQFF.

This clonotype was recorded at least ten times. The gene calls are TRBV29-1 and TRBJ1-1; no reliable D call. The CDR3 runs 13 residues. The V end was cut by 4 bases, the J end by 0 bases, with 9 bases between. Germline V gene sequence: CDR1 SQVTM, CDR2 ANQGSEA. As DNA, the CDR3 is TGCAGCGTTGGCGTCCAGCTGAACACTGAAGCTTTCTTT. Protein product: CSVGVQLNTEAFF.

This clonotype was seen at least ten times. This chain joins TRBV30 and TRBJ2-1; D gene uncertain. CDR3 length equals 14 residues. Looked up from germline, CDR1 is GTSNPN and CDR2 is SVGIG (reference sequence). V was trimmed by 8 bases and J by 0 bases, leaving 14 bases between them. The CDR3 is CAGIFFSSYNEQFF. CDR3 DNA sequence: TGTGCCGGAATATTCTTTAGCTCCTACAATGAGCAGTTCTTC.

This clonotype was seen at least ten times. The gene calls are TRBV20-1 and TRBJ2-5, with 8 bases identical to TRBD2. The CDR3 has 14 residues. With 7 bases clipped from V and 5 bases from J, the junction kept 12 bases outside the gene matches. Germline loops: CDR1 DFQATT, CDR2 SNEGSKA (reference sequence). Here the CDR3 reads CSVGRGVNRETQYF. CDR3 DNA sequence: TGCAGTGTTGGGCGGGGGGTGAATAGGGAGACCCAGTACTTC.

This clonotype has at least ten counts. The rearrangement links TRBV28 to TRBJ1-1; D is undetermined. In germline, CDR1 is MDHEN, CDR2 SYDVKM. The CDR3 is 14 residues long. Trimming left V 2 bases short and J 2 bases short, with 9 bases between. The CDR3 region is CASSLVTANTEAFF. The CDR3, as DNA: TGTGCCAGCAGTTTAGTGACCGCAAACACTGAAGCTTTCTTT.

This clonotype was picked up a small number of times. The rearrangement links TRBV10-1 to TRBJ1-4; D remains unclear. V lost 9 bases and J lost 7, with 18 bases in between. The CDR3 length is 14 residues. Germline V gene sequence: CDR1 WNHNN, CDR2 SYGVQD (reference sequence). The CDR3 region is CARTPDERSEKLFF. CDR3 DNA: TGCGCCAGAACTCCCGACGAACGGTCTGAAAAACTGTTTTTT.